This T cell receptor (beta chain) was recovered during a study of blood T cell repertoires in COVID-19. Study-wide context: Samples came from the United States, Italy and Spain, spanning acute and convalescent COVID-19. Sources were T cells, B-cell-depleted T cells, or PBMCs; the material itself was cDNA or gDNA.

Study processing details: Counts of nucleated cells, estimated from reference gene primer amplification, were obtained. The table came from immunoSEQ multiplex PCR; TCRdb's copy has only in-frame clones and leaves some out. Clone size and V and J calls were adopted from that table, with D and trimming inferred from the DNA. The table has around 130,000 clones, more than 70% seen once. This clone turned up a few times. CDR1 and CDR2 from the germline V gene are MGHRA and YSYEKL. V shed 4 bases and J shed 5 bases, with 8 bases lying between them. The CDR3 extends over 12 amino acids. This sequence was found in a man between 65 and 80 years old with acute or convalescent COVID-19. This rearrangement joins TRBV4-1 to TRBJ1-2; no reliable D call. Sequenced sample: peripheral blood. DNA for the CDR3: TGCGCCAGCAGCCCCCCAGGATATGGCTACACCTTC. Translation: CASSPPGYGYTF.